One sample yielded the 17 T cell receptor beta chains listed below, sequenced in a study of PD-1 blockade in classical Hodgkin lymphoma. Every one of the patients relapsed after autologous stem cell transplantation (brentuximab vedotin exposure was variable). Only in-frame clones appear in the TCRdb table, and some are missing; sequencing was by immunoSEQ multiplex PCR. The sample has roughly 40,000 clones, 55% to 75% seen once; the top ten hold roughly 3.1%. Sequences were derived from peripheral blood mononuclear cells (PBMCs), sampled at baseline. These receptors were obtained from a human donor with classical Hodgkin lymphoma.

The chain uses TRBV7-8 and TRBJ1-1; the D gene is possibly TRBD1 (6 bases). The CDR3 spans 14 residues. Trimming cost V 3 bases and J 5 bases, with 13 bases left between them. Germline loops: CDR1 SGHVS, CDR2 FQNEAQ. The CDR3: CASSLGAGGTEAFF. The DNA for the CDR3 is TGTGCCAGCAGCTTGGGGGCTGGGGGGACTGAAGCTTTCTTT.

By share, this clone counts as medium-sized. J is TRBJ2-2 and V is TRBV4-1; no definite D call. The germline V gene has CDR1 MGHRA and CDR2 YSYEKL. Trimming removed 4 bases at V and 5 bases at J, with 11 bases between. The CDR3 spans 14 residues. The CDR3 DNA is TGCGCCAGCAGCCCGTATGGTGGGACCGGGGAGCTGTTTTTT. Translating it yields CASSPYGGTGELFF.

V is TRBV27 and J is TRBJ2-1; D call uncertain. The V gene's germline CDR1 is MNHEY and CDR2 SMNVEV (reference sequence). Trimming took 6 bases from V and 10 from J, leaving 16 bases between them. CDR3 length: 13 amino acids. CDR3 DNA: TGTGCCAGCAGCCCGACCACTATAGGCGAGCAGTTCTTC. Amino acids: CASSPTTIGEQFF.

The chain carries TRBV4-2 and TRBJ1-1; TRBD1 matches 7 bases. The CDR3 is 15 amino acids. Germline V lookup: CDR1 LGHNA, CDR2 YNFKEQ. Trimming took 3 bases from V and 0 from J; bases not matched to a gene: 4. The chain's CDR3 is CASSHPGQMNTEAFF. The CDR3 DNA follows: TGTGCCAGCAGCCACCCGGGACAGATGAACACTGAAGCTTTCTTT.

The chain couples TRBV6-5 to TRBJ1-1; D remains unclear. V lost 6 bases and J 9 bases, leaving 20 bases between the germline ends. Germline V lookup: CDR1 MNHEY, CDR2 SVGAGI. The CDR3 contains 14 residues. The CDR3 DNA sequence: TGTGCCAGCAGACCAGGCTCCGATCGTGACCAAGCTTTCTTT. This translates into CASRPGSDRDQAFF.

The CDR3 DNA follows: TGTGCCAGCAGCGTAGCCGGATCAACTAATGAAAAACTGTTTTTT. Protein sequence: CASSVAGSTNEKLFF. V and J are TRBV9 and TRBJ1-4; D call uncertain. Germline lookup yields CDR1 SGDLS and CDR2 YYNGEE. V lost 0 bases to trimming and J lost 0 bases, with 6 bases between them. The CDR3 runs 15 residues.

The chain carries TRBV7-9 and TRBJ2-7; 12 bases line up with TRBD2. The CDR3 loop spans 19 amino acids. From germline, CDR1 is SEHNR and CDR2 FQNEAQ (reference sequence). V lost 1 base to trimming and J lost 9 bases; unmatched junction nucleotides: 19. In nucleotides, the CDR3 is TGTGCCAGCAGCTTAGAAGGCCGGTTGGCTAGCGGGGGGGCCCAAGGGCAGTACTTC. Protein sequence: CASSLEGRLASGGAQGQYF.

The genes are TRBV7-2 and TRBJ2-1; no clear D gene. Trimming stripped 3 bases from V and 9 bases from J, with 6 bases between. The length of the CDR3 is 11 residues. Per the germline V gene, CDR1 is SGHTA and CDR2 is FQGNSA. CDR3 in DNA: TGTGCCAGCAGCTTGGGTTTTGAGCAGTTCTTC. This codes for CASSLGFEQFF.

The chain couples TRBV19 to TRBJ2-5, with TRBD1 matching 7 bases. The V gene end was trimmed by 6 bases and the J gene end by 2 bases; junction bases not matched to a gene: 9. The CDR3 covers 15 residues. Germline CDR1 and CDR2: LNHDA and SQIVND (reference sequence). CDR3 coding DNA: TGTGCCAGTAGGAGGGGACAGTTGCTGCAAGAGACCCAGTACTTC. It is translated as CASRRGQLLQETQYF.

The rearrangement links TRBV28 to TRBJ2-2, with 10 bases aligning to TRBD2. Germline CDR1 MDHEN, CDR2 SYDVKM. The CDR3 is 15 amino acids. V dropped 1 base and J dropped 7; count of bases not matched to a gene: 3. The CDR3 loop reads CASSLLLAGSGELFF. The CDR3 nucleotides read TGTGCCAGCAGTTTATTACTAGCGGGAAGCGGGGAGCTGTTTTTT.

The V gene is TRBV27, the J gene TRBJ2-1, with D maybe TRBD1 (6 bases). The CDR3 runs 12 residues. Germline V gene sequence: CDR1 MNHEY, CDR2 SMNVEV (reference sequence). Trimming removed 7 bases at V and 7 bases at J, with 11 bases between. The CDR3 reads CASKVGANEQFF. CDR3 coding DNA: TGTGCCAGCAAAGTGGGGGCGAATGAGCAGTTCTTC.

This chain links TRBV9 with TRBJ2-5; 12 bases agree with TRBD2. There are 16 residues in the CDR3. Unmatched junction bases numbered 5, after V lost 4 bases and J lost 1 base. CDR1 and CDR2 (germline): SGDLS, YYNGEE. The chain's CDR3 is CASSTGTSGSQETQYF. CDR3 coding DNA: TGTGCCAGCAGCACCGGGACTAGCGGGTCCCAAGAGACCCAGTACTTC.

The V gene is TRBV30, the J gene TRBJ2-2; D is unresolved. The CDR3 loop spans 13 amino acids. With 3 bases removed from V and 6 bases from J, the gap between germline ends came to 11 bases. Germline assignment: CDR1 GTSNPN and CDR2 SVGIG (reference sequence). The CDR3 reads CAWRRIIPGELFF. The CDR3 DNA reads as TGTGCCTGGAGACGAATCATCCCCGGGGAGCTGTTTTTT.

V usage is TRBV19 and J usage is TRBJ2-1; 11 bases are shared with TRBD2. This CDR3 has 15 amino acids. The junction had 1 base not matched to a gene; V was cut back by 3 bases and J by 3 bases. Per the germline V gene, CDR1 is LNHDA and CDR2 is SQIVND (reference sequence). CDR3: CASSMGLADYNEQFF. CDR3 DNA sequence: TGTGCCAGTAGTATGGGACTAGCGGACTACAATGAGCAGTTCTTC.

The gene calls are TRBV11-2 and TRBJ1-1; a possible D gene is TRBD1 (5 bases). V was pared by 1 base and J by 12 bases, with 9 bases between. Germline CDR1 is SGHAT and CDR2 is FQNNGV. The CDR3 consists of 11 residues. Here the CDR3 DNA reads TGTGCCAGCAGCTTAGGGGGCGATTCTTTCTTT. Protein: CASSLGGDSFF.

The chain couples TRBV14 to TRBJ2-1; D is uncertain. Germline CDR1 and CDR2: SGHDN and FVKESK. The CDR3 length is 11 residues. Trimming took 0 bases from V and 8 from J, leaving 2 bases between them. DNA for the CDR3: TGTGCCAGCAGCCAAGAGTATGAGCAGTTCTTC. Translation gives CASSQEYEQFF.

The chain combines TRBV28 with TRBJ2-7; possibly TRBD2 for D (6 bases). Germline V gene data show CDR1 as MDHEN and CDR2 as SYDVKM. V gave up 3 bases and J gave up 3 bases, with 15 bases separating them. The CDR3 runs to 15 residues. The CDR3 spells CASSFLRDSLYEQYF. DNA for the CDR3: TGTGCCAGCAGTTTCCTCCGGGACTCCCTCTACGAGCAGTACTTC.